This TCR beta chain was sequenced for a study of blood T cell repertoires in COVID-19. Across the whole study: There were acute and convalescent COVID-19 samples, and they came from the United States, Italy and Spain.

This CDR3 spans 14 amino acids. Germline V CDR1 and CDR2: LNHDA, SQIVND (reference sequence). With V trimmed by 5 bases and J by 4 bases, 5 bases remained unmatched. Method: immunoSEQ multiplex PCR; TCRdb's copy keeps in-frame clones and lacks some. There are approximately 210,000 clones in the sample; just over 90% occur only once, and more than 0.95% lies in the top ten. This TCR was sampled from a man aged 25 to 40 with acute or convalescent COVID-19. The sample consisted of peripheral blood. The chain employs TRBV19 and TRBJ2-1; 7 bases are shared with TRBD2. The CDR3 region is CASSWGGRYNEQFF. The CDR3 DNA sequence: TGTGCCAGTAGTTGGGGGGGACGGTACAATGAGCAGTTCTTC.